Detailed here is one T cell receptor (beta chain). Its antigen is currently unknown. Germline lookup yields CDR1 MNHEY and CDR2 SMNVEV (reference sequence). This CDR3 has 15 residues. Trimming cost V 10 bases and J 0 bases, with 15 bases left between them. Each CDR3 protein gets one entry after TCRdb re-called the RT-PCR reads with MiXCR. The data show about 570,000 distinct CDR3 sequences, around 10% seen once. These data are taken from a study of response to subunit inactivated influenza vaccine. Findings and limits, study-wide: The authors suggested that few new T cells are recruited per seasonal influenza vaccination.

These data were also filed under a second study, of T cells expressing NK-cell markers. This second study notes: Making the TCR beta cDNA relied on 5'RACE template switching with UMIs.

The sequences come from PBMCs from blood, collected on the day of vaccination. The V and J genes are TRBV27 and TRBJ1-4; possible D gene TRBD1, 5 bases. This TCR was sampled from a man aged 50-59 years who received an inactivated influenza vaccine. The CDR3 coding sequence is TGTGCCACCCGATACGGGGGAGCAACTAATGAAAAACTGTTTTTT. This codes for CATRYGGATNEKLFF. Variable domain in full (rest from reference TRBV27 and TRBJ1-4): EAQVTQNPRYLITVTGKKLTVTCSQNMNHEYMSWYRQDPGLGLRQIYYSMNVEVTDKGDVPEGYKVSRKEKRNFPLILESPSPNQTSLYFCATRYGGATNEKLFFGSGTQLSVL.